The table lists the clone carrying this TCR beta chain with a few counts. V shed 7 bases, J shed 5 bases, and the junction held 10 bases outside the gene matches. The CDR3 runs 15 residues. Germline V gene data show CDR1 as MNHEY and CDR2 as SVGAGI. This record belongs to a study of blood T cell repertoires in COVID-19. In the study overall: Samples came from the United States, Italy and Spain, spanning acute and convalescent COVID-19. PBMCs, B-cell-depleted T cells, or T cells provided the cDNA or gDNA that made up the material.

The participants were between about 18 and 100 years old and came from some 23 US areas. Libraries were prepared by immunoSEQ multiplex PCR; TCRdb keeps only in-frame clonotypes and omits some of them. The table includes roughly 430,000 clones, roughly 90% detected once. The receptor's source is a woman under 30 who had been exposed to COVID-19. The rearrangement joins TRBV6-5 to TRBJ1-4; 7 bases are shared with TRBD1. Sequences were obtained from PBMCs or T cells enriched from blood (not recorded which). Written as DNA, the CDR3 is TGTGCCAGCAAGTCGGGCGGAGGGGGCAATGAAAAACTGTTTTTT. Its translation: CASKSGGGGNEKLFF.